The next 22 T cell receptor beta chains were all read from a single sample in a study of shared clonotypes between healthy human individuals. The table came from immunoSEQ multiplex PCR; TCRdb's copy has only in-frame clones and leaves some out. The repertoire holds fewer than 850,000 clones, with about 90% as singletons. Sequencing was done on a sample of memory CD8+ T cells from PBMCs. Subset denoted: CD45RO+ cells pooled with CCR7-negative TemRA cells. Receptors were obtained from a young man in good health. Some clones in this sample may be carry-over from other donors' samples.

This clone was picked up one time. The J gene is TRBJ2-2, the V gene TRBV10-3; 7 bases align to TRBD1. The CDR3 covers 16 residues. The germline CDR1 and CDR2 sequences are ENHRY and SYGVKD. The junction had 13 bases not matched to a gene; V was cut back by 10 bases and J by 2 bases. The CDR3 sequence is CATNSLGQPNTGELFF. CDR3 sequence (DNA): TGTGCCACGAACTCGCTGGGACAGCCCAACACCGGGGAGCTGTTTTTT.

This chain uses TRBV10-3 with TRBJ2-1; D tentatively reads TRBD1 or TRBD2 (6 bases each). CDR3 length: 16 amino acids. Trimming left V 0 bases short and J 1 base short, with 10 bases between. The germline V gene has CDR1 ENHRY and CDR2 SYGVKD. The CDR3 coding sequence is TGTGCCATCAGTGAGTCGAAGGGGGGATCCTACAATGAGCAGTTCTTC. It is translated as CAISESKGGSYNEQFF.

There are a few counts of this clone. V gene TRBV25-1 combines with J gene TRBJ2-1; 11 positions agree with TRBD2. The CDR3 length is 18 residues. The junction had 6 bases not matched to a gene; V was cut back by 2 bases and J by 0 bases. Germline V gene sequence: CDR1 MGHDK, CDR2 SYGVNS. CDR3 nucleotides: TGTGCCAGCAGTGAAGAAGTAGCGGGAGGGCCCTCCTACAATGAGCAGTTCTTC. This translates into CASSEEVAGGPSYNEQFF.

The chain recombines TRBV27 with TRBJ2-1, with D possibly matching TRBD2 (6 bases). The CDR3 runs 17 residues. Looked up from germline, CDR1 is MNHEY and CDR2 is SMNVEV (reference sequence). Trimming removed 2 bases at V and 10 bases at J, with 24 bases between. CDR3 bases: TGTGCCAGCAGTTTAATGGACGGGGGAGTCGTTGGAGGCGAGCAGTTCTTC. This codes for CASSLMDGGVVGGEQFF.

The chain joins TRBV28 to TRBJ1-4; the D gene is possibly TRBD1 (5 bases). Germline V gene data show CDR1 as MDHEN and CDR2 as SYDVKM. CDR3 length: 13 amino acids. The V and J ends lost 6 bases and 8 bases respectively, with 13 bases between them. This CDR3 reads CASSGWTQEKLFF. In DNA form, the CDR3 reads TGTGCCAGCAGCGGTTGGACACAGGAAAAACTGTTTTTT.

The chain couples TRBV7-3 to TRBJ2-7; TRBD2 agrees at 10 bases. The germline CDR1 and CDR2 sequences are SGHTA and FQGTGA. V gave up 0 bases and J gave up 5 bases; unmatched junction bases: 4. CDR3 length: 15 residues. The CDR3 DNA is TGTGCCAGCAGCTTAACAGCGGGAGGGCCCCACGAGCAGTACTTC. Protein: CASSLTAGGPHEQYF.

The chain has TRBV6-5 and TRBJ2-7; 7 bases match TRBD2. The germline gives CDR1 MNHEY, CDR2 SVGAGI. CDR3 length: 11 amino acids. The V and J ends lost 10 bases and 6 bases, in that order; junction bases with no gene match: 6. The CDR3 sequence is CATYLAGEQYF. CDR3 coding DNA: TGTGCCACCTACTTAGCGGGCGAGCAGTACTTC.

The rearrangement uses TRBV15 and TRBJ2-7; D perhaps matches TRBD2 (5 bases). Germline V lookup: CDR1 LNHNV, CDR2 YYDKDF (reference sequence). The V end lost 5 bases, the J end lost 0 bases, and 8 bases lay between the germline ends. CDR3 length: 13 amino acids. The CDR3, as DNA: TGTGCCACCAGCTGGGAGAGCTCCTACGAGCAGTACTTC. It encodes CATSWESSYEQYF.

The chain combines TRBV5-6 with TRBJ2-1; 7 bases align to TRBD2. Losses at the gene ends were 2 bases for V and 2 bases for J; bases not matched to a gene: 4. This CDR3 has 15 residues. The germline V gene encodes CDR1 SGHDT and CDR2 YYEEEE. The CDR3 region is CASSLRTRAYNEQFF. The DNA for the CDR3 is TGTGCCAGCAGCTTACGGACTAGAGCCTACAATGAGCAGTTCTTC.

V is TRBV5-1 and J is TRBJ2-7, with a tentative D call TRBD1 (6 bases). Germline values: CDR1 SGHRS, CDR2 YFSETQ. V was trimmed by 0 bases and J by 3 bases, leaving 13 bases between them. This CDR3 has 15 amino acids. CDR3 loop: CASSLGRGNRYEQYF. In DNA form, the CDR3 reads TGCGCCAGCAGCTTGGGTAGGGGGAATCGCTACGAGCAGTACTTC.

The chain couples TRBV19 to TRBJ2-2; D not certain. This CDR3 region has 17 residues. Germline assignment: CDR1 LNHDA and CDR2 SQIVND (reference sequence). V lost 5 bases and J 0 bases, leaving 16 bases between the germline ends. Here the CDR3 reads CASSAPLDPANTGELFF. The CDR3 nucleotides are TGTGCCAGTAGTGCACCCCTAGACCCGGCGAACACCGGGGAGCTGTTTTTT.

V gene TRBV11-1 combines with J gene TRBJ1-1, with D maybe TRBD1 (6 bases). Per germline, CDR1 SGHAT and CDR2 FQDESV (reference sequence). V dropped 0 bases and J dropped 4 bases, with 12 bases sitting between them. The CDR3 length is 15 residues. The CDR3 DNA sequence: TGTGCCAGCAGCTTAGCGCGAGGGGGAGGCACTGAAGCTTTCTTT. Translated, it gives CASSLARGGGTEAFF.

The sample holds one count of this clone. The rearrangement joins TRBV27 to TRBJ2-2; no clear D gene. Germline CDR1 is MNHEY and CDR2 is SMNVEV (reference sequence). CDR3 length: 13 residues. Trimming pared 4 bases from V and 4 bases from J, leaving 7 bases between. CDR3 region: CASSSLATGELFF. The CDR3 DNA reads TGTGCCAGCAGTTCCCTCGCCACCGGGGAGCTGTTTTTT.

The chain links TRBV4-3 to TRBJ2-7; D possibly uses TRBD1 or TRBD2 (6 bases each). V gave up 0 bases and J gave up 5 bases, with 17 bases separating them. There are 16 residues in the CDR3. From germline, CDR1 is LGHNA and CDR2 YSLEER. CDR3 coding DNA: TGCGCCAGCAGCCAAGATGTGGAGGGGGTCTTCAACGAGCAGTACTTC. Amino acid sequence: CASSQDVEGVFNEQYF.

The chain couples TRBV5-1 to TRBJ1-4, with TRBD1 as a possible D gene (5 bases). The CDR3 is 15 amino acids. Germline lookup yields CDR1 SGHRS and CDR2 YFSETQ. Trimming left V 1 base short and J 6 bases short, with 13 bases between. CDR3 in DNA: TGCGCCAGCAGCTTGTCTGGGGGTTCGGATGAAAAACTGTTTTTT. It is translated as CASSLSGGSDEKLFF.

V and J are TRBV4-2 and TRBJ2-2, with D possibly being TRBD1 (5 bases). Germline-derived CDR1 and CDR2 are LGHNA and YNFKEQ. The ends were cut back, 0 bases at V and 6 bases at J, with 14 bases in the middle. This CDR3 has 16 residues. The CDR3 protein is CASSQDKGLSAGELFF. CDR3 DNA: TGTGCCAGCAGCCAAGATAAGGGGCTTTCTGCCGGGGAGCTGTTTTTT.

The chain links TRBV7-7 to TRBJ2-7; tentative D call: TRBD2 (5 bases). V dropped 5 bases and J dropped 5 bases, with 16 bases sitting between them. The CDR3 is 14 residues long. CDR1 is SSHAT, CDR2 FNYEAQ, per germline (reference sequence). The CDR3: CASSPYSGLDEQYF. For the CDR3, the DNA is TGTGCCAGCAGCCCTTATTCGGGATTGGACGAGCAGTACTTC.

The chain links TRBV27 to TRBJ1-5; D remains ambiguous. Per germline, CDR1 MNHEY and CDR2 SMNVEV (reference sequence). V dropped 1 base and J dropped 3 bases, with 10 bases sitting between them. The CDR3 contains 15 residues. The CDR3 sequence: CASSLYFQDNQPQHF. As DNA, the CDR3 is TGTGCCAGCAGTTTATACTTCCAGGACAATCAGCCCCAGCATTTT.

The chain has TRBV5-4 and TRBJ2-1, with 8 bases that match TRBD2. This CDR3 spans 14 amino acids. Germline V gives CDR1 SGHNT, CDR2 YYREEE (reference sequence). The trim removed 6 bases at V and 4 bases at J, leaving 6 bases unmatched. In DNA, the CDR3 is TGTGCCAGCAACGAGGCTAGCGGGTACAATGAGCAGTTCTTC. As protein: CASNEASGYNEQFF.

The V call is TRBV12-5, the J call TRBJ2-2; 8 positions agree with TRBD2. CDR1 and CDR2 (germline): LGHNT, FRNRAP. There are 14 residues in the CDR3. Trimming removed 8 bases from V and 5 bases from J; junction bases left unmatched: 7. The CDR3 loop reads CASTGGPGTGELFF. CDR3 nucleotide sequence: TGTGCTAGTACGGGAGGGCCGGGGACCGGGGAGCTGTTTTTT.

This chain links TRBV7-4 with TRBJ2-3; 10 positions agree with TRBD2. The CDR3 runs 21 residues. Unmatched junction bases numbered 17, after V lost 2 bases and J lost 0 bases. Germline V lookup: CDR1 SGHVT, CDR2 SQSDAQ. The chain's CDR3 is CASSLKLCSAGGISSTDTQYF. DNA of the CDR3: TGTGCCAGCAGCTTAAAATTATGTTCAGCGGGAGGGATCTCTAGCACAGATACGCAGTATTTT.

V is TRBV6-5 and J is TRBJ1-5; D not resolved. CDR3 length equals 15 residues. Germline V CDR1 and CDR2: MNHEY, SVGAGI. The germline V and J ends were trimmed by 6 bases and 7 bases, with 19 bases remaining between them. DNA of the CDR3: TGTGCCAGCAGAACCGCTAGCGGGCCCTACCAGCCCCAGCATTTT. Protein: CASRTASGPYQPQHF.